This T cell receptor beta chain appears in the sequencing data of a study of shared clonotypes between healthy human individuals. Study-level information: The study drew on two women and a few men aged 18 to 49 as donors.

Notes on this clone: The antigen is undetermined.

V was pared by 1 base and J by 2 bases, with 7 bases between. Germline lookup yields CDR1 LGHNA and CDR2 YNFKEQ. The CDR3 contains 14 residues. Study-level findings and limits: Relative to their counterparts shared across all four donors, non-shared clonotypes exhibited diminished generation probabilities.

Repertoires were generated with immunoSEQ multiplex PCR, while TCRdb's copy carries only in-frame clones and drops some. The repertoire has 2 million to 3 million clones, 90% to 95% of them found once; the top ten carry more than 0.35%. All the donors were Caucasian adults who lived in Nashville, Tennessee. The sequence came from a man aged 18 to 29 in good health. Some clones in this sample may be carry-over from other donors' samples. The chain recombines TRBV4-2 with TRBJ2-3, with D uncertain. The sequenced material came from naive CD4+ T cells from PBMCs. Subset in this sample: CD45RA+ positively selected. The CDR3 protein is CASSQGMDTDTQYF. CDR3 DNA sequence: TGTGCCAGCAGCCAAGGGATGGACACAGATACGCAGTATTTT.